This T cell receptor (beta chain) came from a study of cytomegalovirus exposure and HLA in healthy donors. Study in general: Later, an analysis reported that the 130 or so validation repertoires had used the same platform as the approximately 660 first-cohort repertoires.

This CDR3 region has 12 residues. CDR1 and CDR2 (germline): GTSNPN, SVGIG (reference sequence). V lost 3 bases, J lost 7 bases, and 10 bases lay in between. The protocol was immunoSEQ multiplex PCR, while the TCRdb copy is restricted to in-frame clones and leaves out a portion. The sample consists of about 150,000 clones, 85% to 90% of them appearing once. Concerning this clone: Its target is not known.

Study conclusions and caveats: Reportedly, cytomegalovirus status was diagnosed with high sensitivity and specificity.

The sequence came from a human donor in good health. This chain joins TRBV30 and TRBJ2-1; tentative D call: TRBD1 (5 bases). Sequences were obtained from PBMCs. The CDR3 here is CAWSLKGNEQFF. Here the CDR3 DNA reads TGTGCCTGGAGCCTGAAGGGGAATGAGCAGTTCTTC.